This paragraph covers one TCR beta chain sequence. Its antigen remains unidentified. These data are taken from a study of STAT3 mutations in large granular lymphocyte leukemia. Regarding the study as a whole: At least one immunodominant TCR beta clonotype appeared in every T-cell large granular lymphocyte leukemia patient. Clonal expansion was inferred from other time points because no sample existed at each clone's first appearance. In several patients, dominant TCR clone burden exceeded STAT3 mutant burden, suggesting STAT3 mutation arose secondarily. Some patients had persisting codominant clonotypes that could mask small clones.

Trimming removed 4 bases at V and 4 bases at J, with 10 bases between. The CDR3 runs 13 residues. CDR1 SQVTM and CDR2 ANQGSEA come from the germline V gene. The repertoire was sequenced with immunoSEQ multiplex PCR; TCRdb's copy has only in-frame clones and lacks some. The data contain tens of thousands of clones, approximately 91% of them seen just once; the ten biggest clones take up about 0.46%. Sequencing was performed on PBMCs. The V gene is TRBV29-1, the J gene TRBJ2-2; D ambiguous. The sequence was obtained from a human donor with T large granular lymphocyte leukemia. Some clones in this sample may be carry-over from other donors' samples. The CDR3 DNA follows: TGCAGCGTTGCAGTCCCCGGCACCGGGGAGCTGTTTTTT. It specifies CSVAVPGTGELFF.